This entry lists 29 T cell receptor beta chains sequenced from one sample in a study of blood T cell repertoires in COVID-19. Sequencing used immunoSEQ multiplex PCR; TCRdb keeps in-frame clones, though not all of them. The sample has approximately 400,000 clones, around 87% seen once. Sequences were obtained from PBMCs or T cells enriched from blood (not recorded which). Receptors originate from a young man who had recovered from COVID-19.

The chain employs TRBV10-3 and TRBJ2-5; D is possibly TRBD2 (6 bases). This CDR3 is built from 14 residues. V was pared by 0 bases and J by 5 bases, with 10 bases between. Germline-derived CDR1 and CDR2 are ENHRY and SYGVKD. CDR3 nucleotides: TGTGCCATCAGTGAGTCGCCGGGGAGGGAGACCCAGTACTTC. Its protein product is CAISESPGRETQYF.

A remark on this clone: The same CDR3 is also encoded by other DNA sequences in this sample. The chain uses TRBV5-1 and TRBJ1-2; TRBD1 might be the D (5 bases). The CDR3 contains 13 residues. Trimming removed 0 bases from V and 3 bases from J, with 6 bases in between. The germline CDR1 and CDR2 sequences are SGHRS and YFSETQ. In DNA form, the CDR3 reads TGCGCCAGCAGCTTGGCGGGGGACTATGGCTACACCTTC. Protein sequence: CASSLAGDYGYTF.

V and J are TRBV29-1 and TRBJ2-7; 7 bases are a match to TRBD1. The V segment lost 7 bases and the J segment 6 bases; nucleotides outside the gene matches: 6. The CDR3 runs to 11 residues. CDR1 is SQVTM, CDR2 ANQGSEA, per germline. CDR3 bases: TGCAGCGGCCACCGGGACAGCGAGCAGTACTTC. Its translation is CSGHRDSEQYF.

This clone showed up just once. The chain combines TRBV19 with TRBJ1-1; D is uncertain. Germline V gene lookup returns CDR1 LNHDA and CDR2 SQIVND (reference sequence). The CDR3 is 12 residues long. Trimming took off 6 bases at V and 8 bases at J, with 13 bases between the two ends. CDR3 sequence reads: CASRHELEEAFF. DNA for the CDR3: TGTGCCAGTAGACACGAGTTGGAGGAAGCTTTCTTT. Variable domain in full (rest from reference TRBV19 and TRBJ1-1): DGGITQSPKYLFRKEGQNVTLSCEQNLNHDAMYWYRQDPGQGLRLIYYSQIVNDFQKGDIAEGYSVSREKKESFPLTVTSAQKNPTAFYLCASRHELEEAFFGQGTRLTVV.

This chain uses TRBV11-2 with TRBJ1-4; D is perhaps TRBD1 (5 bases). Trimming left V 0 bases short and J 15 bases short, with 14 bases between. Germline lookup yields CDR1 SGHAT and CDR2 FQNNGV. The CDR3 sequence is 13 residues long. This CDR3 reads CASSLEGAALMFF. The CDR3 DNA reads TGTGCCAGCAGCTTAGAAGGGGCGGCGTTGATGTTTTTT.

The chain recombines TRBV5-6 with TRBJ1-2; TRBD1 aligns across 10 bases. V lost 4 bases and J lost 7; bases outside the gene matches: 4. The germline V gene encodes CDR1 SGHDT and CDR2 YYEEEE. CDR3 size: 13 residues. CDR3 nucleotide sequence: TGTGCCAGCAGCCCGGGACAGGGGATTGGCTACACCTTC. Protein: CASSPGQGIGYTF.

The chain recombines TRBV5-1 with TRBJ2-5; 8 bases are a match to TRBD1. The germline V gene encodes CDR1 SGHRS and CDR2 YFSETQ. Trimming cost V 6 bases and J 4 bases; bases outside gene matches: 8. The CDR3 totals 14 residues. The CDR3 region has the DNA TGCGCCAGCACCCAGGGGGCGCAGGCAGAGACCCAGTACTTC. Amino acid sequence: CASTQGAQAETQYF.

V is TRBV6-5 and J is TRBJ2-3; 8 bases are a match to TRBD2. With V trimmed by 8 bases and J by 2 bases, 6 bases remained unmatched. Germline V CDR1 and CDR2: MNHEY, SVGAGI. CDR3 length: 14 amino acids. The CDR3 nucleotides are TGTGCCAGCCGGGGGGGGCAGTACACAGATACGCAGTATTTT. Amino acids: CASRGGQYTDTQYF.

The chain combines TRBV9 with TRBJ1-2; unclear D gene. Per germline, CDR1 SGDLS and CDR2 YYNGEE. The CDR3 spans 16 residues. Trimming left V 0 bases short and J 4 bases short, with 16 bases between. CDR3 bases: TGTGCCAGCAGCGTAGCTTCCGACGTTTGGGCCTATGGCTACACCTTC. Amino acid sequence: CASSVASDVWAYGYTF.

The DNA of the CDR3 is TGTGCCAGCAATAGGGGACAAGAGACCCAGTACTTC. Protein sequence: CASNRGQETQYF. The chain links TRBV13 to TRBJ2-5; D possibly corresponds to TRBD1 (5 bases). This CDR3 contains 12 residues. V lost 7 bases and J lost 2, with 8 bases in between. Per germline, CDR1 PRHDT and CDR2 FYEKMQ (reference sequence).

V and J are TRBV4-1 and TRBJ1-6, with D possibly being TRBD1 (5 bases). Trimming removed 0 bases from V and 7 bases from J, with 13 bases in between. Germline V gene data show CDR1 as MGHRA and CDR2 as YSYEKL. This CDR3 is built from 16 residues. The CDR3 loop reads CASSQDKGILNSPLHF. CDR3 coding DNA: TGCGCCAGCAGCCAAGATAAGGGGATTCTGAATTCACCCCTCCACTTT.

The chain employs TRBV6-6 and TRBJ1-1; possible D gene TRBD1, 6 bases. The CDR3 loop spans 16 amino acids. With 5 bases removed from V and 5 bases from J, the gap between germline ends came to 21 bases. Germline CDR1 MNHNY, CDR2 SVGAGI (reference sequence). As DNA, the CDR3 is TGTGCCAGCAGTCCCCCCTCAGGGGTGATTGGGACTGAAGCTTTCTTT. Its translation is CASSPPSGVIGTEAFF.

V is TRBV24-1 and J is TRBJ2-2; TRBD2 matches at 7 bases. The CDR3 spans 14 residues. The germline V gene encodes CDR1 KGHDR and CDR2 SFDVKD. After removal of 10 bases from V and 5 bases from J, the junction contained 9 bases not matched to a gene. This CDR3 reads CATEDPAGTGELFF. The CDR3 nucleotides read TGTGCCACAGAGGACCCAGCGGGGACCGGGGAGCTGTTTTTT.

V usage is TRBV27 and J usage is TRBJ1-4; D is possibly TRBD1 (5 bases). CDR1 MNHEY and CDR2 SMNVEV come from the germline V gene (reference sequence). This CDR3 is built from 14 residues. V lost 9 bases, J lost 5 bases, and 16 bases lay in between. The CDR3: CASQNRISNEKLFF. In DNA, the CDR3 is TGTGCCAGTCAGAACAGGATATCGAATGAAAAACTGTTTTTT.

This clone was seen only a few times. This chain connects TRBV18 to TRBJ1-1; D is unresolved. With 10 bases removed from V and 5 bases from J, the gap between germline ends came to 17 bases. The CDR3 is made up of 13 amino acids. Germline CDR1 KGHSH, CDR2 LQKENI. CDR3 region: CATAGVSSTEAFF. The DNA for the CDR3 is TGTGCCACCGCGGGAGTCAGCTCGACTGAAGCTTTCTTT. Based on the CDR3 plus reference TRBV18 and TRBJ1-1, the full variable domain is NAGVMQNPRHLVRRRGQEARLRCSPMKGHSHVYWYRQLPEEGLKFMVYLQKENIIDESGMPKERFSAEFPKEGPSILRIQQVVRGDSAAYFCATAGVSSTEAFFGQGTRLTVV.

This rearrangement joins TRBV12-3 or TRBV12-4 to TRBJ1-2; D is undetermined. V dropped 5 bases and J dropped 7 bases, with 14 bases sitting between them. The CDR3 spans 13 residues. The chain's CDR3 is CASSNTARGGYTF. The CDR3 DNA reads as TGTGCCAGCAGTAATACAGCGCGGGGTGGCTACACCTTC.

This chain connects TRBV10-1 to TRBJ2-3; possible D gene TRBD2, 6 bases. The V end was cut by 0 bases, the J end by 4 bases, with 11 bases between. CDR3 length: 15 residues. From germline, CDR1 is WNHNN and CDR2 SYGVQD (reference sequence). The CDR3 sequence: CASSESSGGPDTQYF. The CDR3 nucleotides read TGCGCCAGCAGTGAGTCGAGTGGAGGGCCAGATACGCAGTATTTT.

Concerning this clone itself: The sample contains more than one DNA sequence encoding this CDR3. This sequence joins TRBV2 and TRBJ1-1, with D hard to call. V lost 8 bases to trimming and J lost 4 bases, with 5 bases between them. The germline gives CDR1 SNHLY, CDR2 FYNNEI. This CDR3 region has 10 residues. CDR3 in DNA: TGTGCCAGCCGGGGCACTGAAGCTTTCTTT. This gives the protein CASRGTEAFF. The full variable domain, its missing parts supplied by reference TRBV2 and TRBJ1-1, is EPEVTQTPSHQVTQMGQEVILRCVPISNHLYFYWYRQILGQKVEFLVSFYNNEISEKSEIFDDQFSVERPDGSNFTLKIRSTKLEDSAMYFCASRGTEAFFGQGTRLTVV.

A single count supports this clone. The V call is TRBV9, the J call TRBJ1-3; TRBD1 matches 11 bases. CDR1 and CDR2 (germline): SGDLS, YYNGEE. V gave up 4 bases and J gave up 3 bases; unmatched junction bases: 6. The CDR3 extends over 16 amino acids. Here the CDR3 DNA reads TGTGCCAGCAGCCTCGGACAGGGGGCGGTTGGAAACACCATATATTTT. Encoded protein: CASSLGQGAVGNTIYF.

The V and J genes are TRBV7-9 and TRBJ1-1; D is possibly TRBD1 (5 bases). V shed 7 bases and J shed 6 bases, with 15 bases lying between them. Looked up from germline, CDR1 is SEHNR and CDR2 is FQNEAQ (reference sequence). The CDR3 sequence is 13 residues long. CDR3: CASTRQSDAEAFF. In DNA, the CDR3 is TGTGCCAGCACCAGACAGAGCGACGCTGAAGCTTTCTTT. Using reference TRBV7-9 and TRBJ1-1 for the parts outside the CDR3, the full variable domain is DTGVSQNPRHKITKRGQNVTFRCDPISEHNRLYWYRQTLGQGPEFLTYFQNEAQLEKSRLLSDRFSAERPKGSFSTLEIQRTEQGDSAMYLCASTRQSDAEAFFGQGTRLTVV.

This chain uses TRBV5-8 with TRBJ1-5; D perhaps matches TRBD1 (6 bases). The V end lost 5 bases, the J end lost 3 bases, and 12 bases lay between the germline ends. The CDR3 sequence is 14 residues long. Germline V lookup: CDR1 SGHTS, CDR2 YDEGEE. The CDR3 reads CASRPTGNNQPQHF. Here the CDR3 DNA reads TGTGCCAGCAGGCCAACAGGGAACAATCAGCCCCAGCATTTT.

The rearrangement joins TRBV3-1 (or the pseudogene TRBV3-2) to TRBJ2-5; no clear D. The CDR3 spans 13 residues. Germline CDR1 LGHDT, CDR2 YNNKEL (reference sequence). V lost 2 bases to trimming and J lost 5 bases, with 9 bases between them. CDR3 loop: CASSQTWSETQYF. The CDR3 DNA reads TGTGCCAGCAGCCAAACTTGGAGCGAGACCCAGTACTTC.

The V and J genes are TRBV3-1 (or the pseudogene TRBV3-2) and TRBJ2-3; TRBD1 aligns across 8 bases. V shed 2 bases, J shed 10 bases, and the junction held 5 bases outside the gene matches. Germline V gives CDR1 LGHDT, CDR2 YNNKEL (reference sequence). This CDR3 has 13 amino acids. CDR3 nucleotide sequence: TGTGCCAGCAGCCAACGACAGGGGCGGGCGCAGTATTTT. Translated: CASSQRQGRAQYF.

The V and J genes are TRBV7-9 and TRBJ1-2; 9 bases are a match to TRBD1. CDR1 and CDR2 (germline): SEHNR, FQNEAQ (reference sequence). V was pared by 1 base and J by 4 bases, with 10 bases of the junction left unmatched. The CDR3 length is 17 residues. The CDR3 nucleotides are TGTGCCAGCAGCTTAGGGACTACAGGGGGCGATTTCTATGGCTACACCTTC. Translated, it gives CASSLGTTGGDFYGYTF.

The V call is TRBV10-3, the J call TRBJ2-5; 8 bases match TRBD1. Germline CDR1 ENHRY, CDR2 SYGVKD. The V gene end was trimmed by 0 bases and the J gene end by 0 bases; junction bases not matched to a gene: 3. The CDR3 contains 16 residues. The DNA for the CDR3 is TGTGCCATCAGTGAGTCTAGGACAGGGTACCAAGAGACCCAGTACTTC. Protein sequence: CAISESRTGYQETQYF.

The chain combines TRBV5-1 with TRBJ2-5, with D possibly TRBD2 on 5 matching bases. The CDR3 spans 15 residues. From germline, CDR1 is SGHRS and CDR2 YFSETQ. The V end was cut by 0 bases, the J end by 0 bases, with 9 bases between. Here the CDR3 reads CASSLAGEYQETQYF. In DNA, the CDR3 is TGCGCCAGCAGCTTGGCCGGGGAGTACCAAGAGACCCAGTACTTC.

The chain recombines TRBV7-2 with TRBJ1-1; TRBD1 matches 9 bases. Losses at the gene ends were 1 base for V and 3 bases for J; bases not matched to a gene: 6. This CDR3 is 16 amino acids long. Germline V lookup: CDR1 SGHTA, CDR2 FQGNSA. The CDR3 is CASSLDPHRGHTEAFF. CDR3 DNA: TGTGCCAGCAGCTTAGACCCCCACAGGGGGCACACTGAAGCTTTCTTT. Using reference TRBV7-2 and TRBJ1-1 for the parts outside the CDR3, the full variable domain is GAGVSQSPSNKVTEKGKDVELRCDPISGHTALYWYRQSLGQGLEFLIYFQGNSAPDKSGLPSDRFSAERTGGSVSTLTIQRTQQEDSAVYLCASSLDPHRGHTEAFFGQGTRLTVV.

The gene calls are TRBV5-6 and TRBJ1-4, with TRBD1 identical over 7 bases. CDR3 size: 17 residues. CDR1 and CDR2 from the germline V gene are SGHDT and YYEEEE. The ends lost 5 bases at V and 10 bases at J; junction bases unmatched: 20. CDR3 in amino acids: CASSSWTGPAGLGKLFF. In nucleotides, the CDR3 is TGTGCCAGCAGTTCCTGGACAGGACCCGCGGGACTGGGAAAACTGTTTTTT.

V usage is TRBV27 and J usage is TRBJ1-2; D may be TRBD1 (5 bases). The germline CDR1 and CDR2 sequences are MNHEY and SMNVEV (reference sequence). The CDR3 is 14 residues long. Trimming stripped 3 bases from V and 4 bases from J, with 12 bases between. DNA of the CDR3: TGTGCCAGCAGTTTTACAGGAAATCCCTATGGCTACACCTTC. It codes for CASSFTGNPYGYTF.